The rows below give T cell receptor beta chains drawn from one sample of a study of beta chain features in type 1 diabetes. The data were produced by immunoSEQ multiplex PCR, yet TCRdb's version contains in-frame clones alone and is incomplete. The table has 900,000 or so clones, about a sixth seen once; the top ten hold around 0.02%. Sequenced: naive CD4+ T cells from blood. The receptors derive from a woman between 18 and 29 years old in good health. Each CDR3 is given with its conserved first and last residue. D genes are given only for firm matches. Not all rows give a size; the values are once, few, many and, for expanded clones, a class.

D: -; size: -; J: TRBJ1-2; V: TRBV28; DNA: TGTGCCAGCAGTTACAGGGAGGATGGCTACACCTTC; CDR3: CASSYREDGYTF
D: TRBD2; size: -; J: TRBJ2-7; V: TRBV18; DNA: TGTGCCAGCTCACCACCTGGGACTAGCGGGAGTAATCACGAGCAGTACTTC; CDR3: CASSPPGTSGSNHEQYF
D: -; size: -; J: TRBJ1-2; V: TRBV27; DNA: TGTGCCAGCAGTCGCTATGCAGGGACCTATGGCTACACCTTC; CDR3: CASSRYAGTYGYTF
D: -; size: -; J: TRBJ1-4; V: TRBV2; DNA: TGTGCCACCACGGGGCAGTCGGCAACTAATGAAAAACTGTTTTTT; CDR3: CATTGQSATNEKLFF
D: -; size: -; J: TRBJ1-2; V: TRBV4-3; DNA: TGCGCCAGCAGCCAAGATCTAATCAGGGGTAGCGGCTACACCTTC; CDR3: CASSQDLIRGSGYTF
D: -; size: -; J: TRBJ1-1; V: TRBV10-3; DNA: TGTGCCATCAGTGAGTCCACAGGAAGAAGCGCTGAAGCTTTCTTT; CDR3: CAISESTGRSAEAFF
D: TRBD2; size: -; J: TRBJ2-3; V: TRBV4-1; DNA: TGCGCCAGCAGCCAAGAGGTTAGCGGGAGGGCCACAGATACGCAGTATTTT; CDR3: CASSQEVSGRATDTQYF
D: TRBD2; size: few; J: TRBJ2-7; V: TRBV18; DNA: TGTGCCAGCTCACCCGGACTAGCGGGAGACAACGAGCAGTACTTC; CDR3: CASSPGLAGDNEQYF
D: -; size: -; J: TRBJ2-7; V: TRBV27; DNA: TGTGCCAGCAGTTCCTACGAGCAGTACTTC; CDR3: CASSSYEQYF
D: -; size: -; J: TRBJ2-4; V: TRBV28; DNA: TGTGCCAGCACCCCAGGGGGCGGGGGGGTTAAAAACATTCAGTACTTC; CDR3: CASTPGGGGVKNIQYF
D: TRBD2; size: few; J: TRBJ2-3; V: TRBV11-1; DNA: TGTGCCAGCAGCTCGGGACTAGCGTACACAGATACGCAGTATTTT; CDR3: CASSSGLAYTDTQYF
D: TRBD1; size: -; J: TRBJ1-3; V: TRBV5-4; DNA: TGTGCCAGCAGCGCCCCGGGACAGGGGAGGAACACCATATATTTT; CDR3: CASSAPGQGRNTIYF
D: TRBD1; size: few; J: TRBJ1-2; V: TRBV25-1; DNA: TGTGCCAGCCGCGGACAGGGTGAGATCTATGGCTACACCTTC; CDR3: CASRGQGEIYGYTF
D: TRBD2; size: few; J: TRBJ2-1; V: TRBV9; DNA: TGTGCCAGCAGCGTAGAGGGACTAGCGGGAGTCAATGAGCAGTTCTTC; CDR3: CASSVEGLAGVNEQFF
D: -; size: few; J: TRBJ2-1; V: TRBV28; DNA: TGTGCCAGCAGTCCCCTCTTGACCAATGAGCAGTTCTTC; CDR3: CASSPLLTNEQFF
D: TRBD2; size: few; J: TRBJ2-2; V: TRBV5-4; DNA: TGTGCCAGCACCCCTGGACTAGCGGGAGTTACCACCGGGGAGCTGTTTTTT; CDR3: CASTPGLAGVTTGELFF
D: TRBD1; size: -; J: TRBJ2-3; V: TRBV7-3; DNA: TGTGCCAGCAGCCCCGGGACAGGGAACACAGATACGCAGTATTTT; CDR3: CASSPGTGNTDTQYF
D: -; size: few; J: TRBJ2-1; V: TRBV19; DNA: TGTGCCAGTAGTATGGCACACTCCTACAATGAGCAGTTCTTC; CDR3: CASSMAHSYNEQFF
D: -; size: -; J: TRBJ1-3; V: TRBV19; DNA: TGTGCCAGTAGTATGGTTGCCAGCTCTGGAAACACCATATATTTT; CDR3: CASSMVASSGNTIYF
D: TRBD1; size: -; J: TRBJ1-1; V: TRBV10-3; DNA: TGTGCCAACCGGGGACAGGCAGGCACTGAAGCTTTCTTT; CDR3: CANRGQAGTEAFF
D: -; size: -; J: TRBJ2-3; V: TRBV6-1; DNA: TGTGCCAGCAGTCTGTATAATACGCAGTATTTT; CDR3: CASSLYNTQYF
D: -; size: few; J: TRBJ2-5; V: TRBV7-6; DNA: TGTGCCAGCAGCCTCAAGCACGGACCCCAAGAGACCCAGTACTTC; CDR3: CASSLKHGPQETQYF
D: -; size: many; J: TRBJ1-2; V: TRBV14; DNA: TGTGCCAGCAGCCAGGGGCATTGGTATGGCTACACCTTC; CDR3: CASSQGHWYGYTF
D: -; size: few; J: TRBJ2-3; V: TRBV2; DNA: TGTGCCAGCAGTGAAGAACAGGGAATCACAGATACGCAGTATTTT; CDR3: CASSEEQGITDTQYF
D: -; size: -; J: TRBJ2-1; V: TRBV6-4; DNA: TGTGCCAGCAGTGACTCCCGGGGATTTAGCTCCTACAATGAGCAGTTCTTC; CDR3: CASSDSRGFSSYNEQFF
D: -; size: -; J: TRBJ2-7; V: TRBV28; DNA: TGTGCCAGCAGTCCTGTGGGGGAGAGCTCCTACGAGCAGTACTTC; CDR3: CASSPVGESSYEQYF
D: -; size: few; J: TRBJ2-1; V: TRBV7-8; DNA: TGTGCCAGCAGCCAAGCAGAAACGACTTATGAGCAGTTCTTC; CDR3: CASSQAETTYEQFF
D: -; size: -; J: TRBJ2-5; V: TRBV6-6; DNA: TGTGCCAGCAGATCAGGGATCCCAGAGACCCAGTACTTC; CDR3: CASRSGIPETQYF
D: TRBD1; size: -; J: TRBJ2-7; V: TRBV28; DNA: TGTGCCAGCAGTTCTCCGTCCTGGACAGGGGCCGAGGAGCAGTACTTC; CDR3: CASSSPSWTGAEEQYF
D: -; size: few; J: TRBJ2-5; V: TRBV6-5; DNA: TGTGCCAGCAGTTCCCCGCGGGGCCGCGAGACCCAGTACTTC; CDR3: CASSSPRGRETQYF
D: -; size: few; J: TRBJ2-1; V: TRBV15; DNA: TGTGCCACCAGCAAGAAGAGGACGGAGACCTACAATGAGCAGTTCTTC; CDR3: CATSKKRTETYNEQFF
D: TRBD1; size: -; J: TRBJ2-3; V: TRBV14; DNA: TGTGCCAGCAGTCCGGGACAGGGGACAGATACGCAGTATTTT; CDR3: CASSPGQGTDTQYF
D: -; size: -; J: TRBJ2-7; V: TRBV5-5; DNA: TGTGCCAGCAGCAAGACAGGCTTACACGCCTACGAGCAGTACTTC; CDR3: CASSKTGLHAYEQYF
D: -; size: -; J: TRBJ2-5; V: TRBV6-1; DNA: TGTGCCAGCAGTCGGGGCAGGGTGAGGGAGACCCAGTACTTC; CDR3: CASSRGRVRETQYF
D: TRBD1; size: -; J: TRBJ2-7; V: TRBV6-6; DNA: TGTGCCAGCATGGGACAGGATAACTACGAGCAGTACTTC; CDR3: CASMGQDNYEQYF
D: -; size: -; J: TRBJ2-7; V: TRBV5-6; DNA: TGTGCCAGCAGCTCCGACATAGCCTACGAGCAGTACTTC; CDR3: CASSSDIAYEQYF
D: TRBD2; size: -; J: TRBJ2-1; V: TRBV28; DNA: TGTGCCAGCAGTCTACTAGCGGGAGGGCTTAGTGAGCAGTTCTTC; CDR3: CASSLLAGGLSEQFF
D: TRBD1; size: few; J: TRBJ2-1; V: TRBV6-6; DNA: TGTGCCAGCAGCTACAACCCCAGGGGGCCCTACAATGAGCAGTTCTTC; CDR3: CASSYNPRGPYNEQFF
D: TRBD2; size: few; J: TRBJ2-3; V: TRBV6-6; DNA: TGTGCCAGCAGTCGGTCGGCTAGCGGGAAATCAGATACGCAGTATTTT; CDR3: CASSRSASGKSDTQYF
D: -; size: -; J: TRBJ2-7; V: TRBV7-9; DNA: TGTGCCAGCAGCTTAGTAGAAGTCTACGAGCAGTACTTC; CDR3: CASSLVEVYEQYF
D: -; size: few; J: TRBJ2-3; V: TRBV28; DNA: TGTGCCAGCAGTTCCGGGCGTCTTCTAGGGAACACAGATACGCAGTATTTT; CDR3: CASSSGRLLGNTDTQYF
D: -; size: -; J: TRBJ1-1; V: TRBV7-2; DNA: TGTGCCAGCAGCTTAGGATACAGTGAAGCTTTCTTT; CDR3: CASSLGYSEAFF
D: -; size: few; J: TRBJ2-2; V: TRBV9; DNA: TGTGCCAGCAGCGTCGCGTCTTGGACCGGGGAGCTGTTTTTT; CDR3: CASSVASWTGELFF
D: -; size: -; J: TRBJ2-7; V: TRBV10-3; DNA: TGTGCCATCAGTTCAAAGGGCGGGCGAGGCGAGCAGTACTTC; CDR3: CAISSKGGRGEQYF
D: -; size: few; J: TRBJ2-7; V: TRBV7-9; DNA: TGTGCCAGCAGCTTAGTCGGGACCGGTCCCTACGAGCAGTACTTC; CDR3: CASSLVGTGPYEQYF
D: -; size: -; J: TRBJ1-5; V: TRBV7-8; DNA: TGTGCCAGCAGCTTACAGGGTCGCAATCAGCCCCAGCATTTT; CDR3: CASSLQGRNQPQHF
D: -; size: many; J: TRBJ2-5; V: TRBV14; DNA: TGTGCCAGCAGCCAAGGACCGACGGGGACCCAGTACTTC; CDR3: CASSQGPTGTQYF
D: -; size: -; J: TRBJ1-2; V: TRBV2; DNA: TGTGCCAGCAGCCAGGGGTTTGGCTACACCTTC; CDR3: CASSQGFGYTF
D: -; size: few; J: TRBJ1-1; V: TRBV6-1; DNA: TGTGCCAGCAGTGAAGCGGGGGCGGGGAACACTGAAGCTTTCTTT; CDR3: CASSEAGAGNTEAFF
D: -; size: few; J: TRBJ2-5; V: TRBV2; DNA: TGTGCCAGCACAACCAGGGTGGTGGGCAAGACCCAGTACTTC; CDR3: CASTTRVVGKTQYF
D: TRBD1; size: few; J: TRBJ2-5; V: TRBV7-6; DNA: TGTGCCAGCAGAAAACAGGGGGCTTTGGAGACCCAGTACTTC; CDR3: CASRKQGALETQYF
D: TRBD2; size: -; J: TRBJ2-2; V: TRBV19; DNA: TGTGCCAGTCGACTAGCGGATAACACCGGGGAGCTGTTTTTT; CDR3: CASRLADNTGELFF
D: -; size: -; J: TRBJ1-1; V: TRBV7-2; DNA: TGTGCCAGCAGCTTAACAGGGCCCACTGAAGCTTTCTTT; CDR3: CASSLTGPTEAFF
D: -; size: -; J: TRBJ1-1; V: TRBV5-4; DNA: TGTGCCAGCACCTGGGGAGGGGCGGTCACTGAAGCTTTCTTT; CDR3: CASTWGGAVTEAFF
D: TRBD2; size: -; J: TRBJ2-7; V: TRBV4-1; DNA: TGCGCCAGCAGCCATAGCACTAGCGGTCCCTACGAGCAGTACTTC; CDR3: CASSHSTSGPYEQYF
D: TRBD1; size: few; J: TRBJ2-2; V: TRBV4-3; DNA: TGCGCCAGCAGCCGGACAGGGGATACCGGGGAGCTGTTTTTT; CDR3: CASSRTGDTGELFF
D: TRBD1; size: -; J: TRBJ1-5; V: TRBV5-4; DNA: TGTGCCAGCAGCCAAGGTGACAGGGGTTTCAATCAGCCCCAGCATTTT; CDR3: CASSQGDRGFNQPQHF
D: -; size: -; J: TRBJ1-2; V: TRBV4-1; DNA: TGCGCCAGCAGCCAAGCCGACGGTTTAAGAGGCTACACCTTC; CDR3: CASSQADGLRGYTF
D: TRBD2; size: -; J: TRBJ2-3; V: TRBV9; DNA: TGTGCCAGCAGCGTAGGTACTAGCGGGAGGGGTACGCAGTATTTT; CDR3: CASSVGTSGRGTQYF
D: -; size: few; J: TRBJ2-2; V: TRBV9; DNA: TGTGCCAGCAGCCCCCCGTCGTACACCGGGGAGCTGTTTTTT; CDR3: CASSPPSYTGELFF